The entry below gives a single TCR beta chain sequence along with its context. Antigen: not known. Germline V CDR1 and CDR2: LNHDA, SQIVND (reference sequence). Trimming removed 3 bases from V and 2 bases from J; junction bases left unmatched: 4. This CDR3 contains 16 residues. Sampled 1 year posttransplant, controls received myeloablative marrow transplants, methotrexate and a calcineurin inhibitor. These data come from a study of T cells after posttransplantation cyclophosphamide. The study's findings and limits: Later post-transplant blood repertoires were often dominated by donor CD8+ memory clones. Recipient CMV seropositivity and CMV reactivation strongly tracked TRB clonality. Blood and skin or GI T cell repertoires showed limited TRB overlap.

Assay used: immunoSEQ multiplex PCR; TCRdb lists only in-frame clones, some missing. The sample includes 15,000 to 18,000 clones, roughly 84% of them seen just once. This TCR was recovered from a young adult male patient who received an allogeneic stem cell transplant from a related donor, was CMV-positive, and had no GVHD. T cells may partly derive from the graft donor. Here the sequenced sample was PBMCs, taken more than 350 days after allogeneic stem cell transplant with calcineurin inhibitor and methotrexate. This rearrangement joins TRBV19 to TRBJ2-7; TRBD2 agrees at 13 bases. The CDR3 loop reads CASSIPGLAGAYEQYF. The CDR3 coding sequence is TGTGCCAGTAGTATCCCAGGACTAGCGGGAGCCTACGAGCAGTACTTC.